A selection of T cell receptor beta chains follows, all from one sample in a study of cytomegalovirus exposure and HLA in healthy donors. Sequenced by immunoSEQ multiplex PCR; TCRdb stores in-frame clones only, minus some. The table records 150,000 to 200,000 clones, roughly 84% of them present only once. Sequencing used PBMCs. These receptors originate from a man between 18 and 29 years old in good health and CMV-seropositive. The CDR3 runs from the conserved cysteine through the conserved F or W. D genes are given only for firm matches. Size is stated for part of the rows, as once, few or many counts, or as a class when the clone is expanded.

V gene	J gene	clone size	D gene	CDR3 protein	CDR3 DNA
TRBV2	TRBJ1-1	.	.	CASSGGLVNTEAFF	TGTGCCAGCAGTGGGGGACTGGTGAACACTGAAGCTTTCTTT
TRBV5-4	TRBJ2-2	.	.	CASSPGRMNTGELFF	TGTGCCAGCAGCCCAGGAAGGATGAACACCGGGGAGCTGTTTTTT
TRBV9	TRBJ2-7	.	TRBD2	CASSAVLAGSDEQYF	TGTGCCAGCAGCGCTGTCCTAGCGGGAAGCGACGAGCAGTACTTC
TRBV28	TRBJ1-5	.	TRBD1	CASSLGPQGVWGQPQHF	TGTGCCAGCAGTTTGGGCCCACAGGGGGTATGGGGTCAGCCCCAGCATTTT
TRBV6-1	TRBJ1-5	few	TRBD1	CASSAQGTGSNQPQHF	TGTGCCAGCAGTGCCCAAGGGACAGGGAGCAATCAGCCCCAGCATTTT
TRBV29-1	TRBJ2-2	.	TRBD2	CSAVRGGSYTGELFF	TGCAGCGCCGTCCGGGGGGGGTCCTACACCGGGGAGCTGTTTTTT
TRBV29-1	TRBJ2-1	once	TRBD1	CSVDRGAYNEQFF	TGCAGCGTAGACAGGGGAGCCTACAATGAGCAGTTCTTC
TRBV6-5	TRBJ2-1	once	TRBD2	CASSSGLAYNEQFF	TGTGCCAGCAGTTCCGGACTAGCCTACAATGAGCAGTTCTTC
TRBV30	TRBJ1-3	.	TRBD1	CAFSRQGKVENTIYF	TGTGCCTTCTCCCGACAGGGGAAAGTGGAAAACACCATATATTTT
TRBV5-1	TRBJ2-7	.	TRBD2	CASRRGDVAEQYF	TGCGCCAGCCGACGGGGGGATGTAGCCGAGCAGTACTTC
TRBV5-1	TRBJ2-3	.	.	CASSSVQGSADTQYF	TGCGCCAGCAGCTCCGTACAGGGTAGCGCAGATACGCAGTATTTT
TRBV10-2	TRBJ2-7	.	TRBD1	CASSGKDRGRYEQYF	TGCGCCAGCAGTGGAAAGGACAGGGGGAGATACGAGCAGTACTTC
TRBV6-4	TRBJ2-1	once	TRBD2	CASSALAGLEQFF	TGTGCCAGCTCCGCCCTAGCGGGACTTGAGCAGTTCTTC
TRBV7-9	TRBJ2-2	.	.	CASSRGMRYDEAGELFF	TGTGCCAGCAGCAGGGGGATGCGGTATGATGAGGCCGGGGAGCTGTTTTTT
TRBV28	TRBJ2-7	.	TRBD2	CASSLPAGGFYEQYF	TGTGCCAGCAGTTTGCCAGCGGGAGGGTTTTACGAGCAGTACTTC
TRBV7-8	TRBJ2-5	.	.	CASSSSSVQETQYF	TGTGCCAGCAGCTCTTCTAGCGTCCAAGAGACCCAGTACTTC
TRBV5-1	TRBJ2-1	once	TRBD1	CASSLVPGQGNEQFF	TGCGCCAGCAGCTTGGTGCCGGGACAGGGGAATGAGCAGTTCTTC
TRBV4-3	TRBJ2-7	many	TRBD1	CASSQEDRGYEQYF	TGCGCCAGCAGCCAAGAGGACAGGGGTTACGAGCAGTACTTC
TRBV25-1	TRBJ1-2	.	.	CASSEYGAGDFYGYTF	TGTGCCAGCAGTGAATATGGGGCAGGGGATTTCTATGGCTACACCTTC
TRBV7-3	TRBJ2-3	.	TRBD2	CASSQGLAGSSTDTQYF	TGTGCCAGCAGCCAAGGACTAGCGGGCTCAAGCACAGATACGCAGTATTTT
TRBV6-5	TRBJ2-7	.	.	CASSYSIQRSSYEQYF	TGTGCCAGCAGTTACTCGATCCAAAGGAGCTCCTACGAGCAGTACTTC
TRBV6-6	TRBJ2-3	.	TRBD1	CASSSRQGEADTQYF	TGTGCCAGCAGTTCCCGACAGGGGGAGGCAGATACGCAGTATTTT
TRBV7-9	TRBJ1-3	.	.	CASSRDSGNTIYF	TGTGCCAGCAGCCGGGACTCTGGAAACACCATATATTTT
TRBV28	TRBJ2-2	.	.	CASSFLEDGELFF	TGTGCCAGCAGTTTTCTTGAGGACGGGGAGCTGTTTTTT
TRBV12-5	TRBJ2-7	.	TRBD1	CASGFGTGTGGRSEQYF	TGTGCTAGTGGTTTCGGGACAGGGACAGGGGGCCGGAGCGAGCAGTACTTC